Following are 20 T cell receptor beta chains from one sample sequenced in a study of spatial heterogeneity in lung cancer. One entry per CDR3 protein, called by TCRdb with MiXCR from the 5' RACE reads. Of several thousand distinct CDR3 sequences listed, 8.2% were seen once; the top ten hold around 4.2%. The antigens of these receptors remain unknown. Time point in this sample: sample taken at primary tumor resection. Study-wide points: It was found that expanded intratumoral alpha and beta TCR counts tracked tumor mutation counts.

The sequencing here drew on lung tumor tissue, taken at surgery. The receptors originated from a male donor with early-stage non-small cell lung cancer.

This clonotype is classed as medium-sized. The rearrangement joins TRBV20-1 to TRBJ2-7, with D possibly matching TRBD1 (5 bases). Trimming removed 6 bases from V and 6 bases from J, with 18 bases in between. CDR1 DFQATT and CDR2 SNEGSKA come from the germline V gene (reference sequence). The CDR3 has 13 amino acids. Here the CDR3 reads CSAQNRFRGEQYF. The CDR3 region has the DNA TGCAGTGCCCAAAACAGGTTTAGGGGCGAGCAGTACTTC.

Concerning this clonotype itself: It may be a read error: a sequence one base away is much more abundant. The chain has TRBV10-3 and TRBJ2-1, with TRBD2 identical over 10 bases. CDR3 length: 15 amino acids. The germline V gene has CDR1 ENHRY and CDR2 SYGVKD. CDR3 sequence (DNA): TGTGTCATCAGTGTTGTGACTAGCGGGCGCAATGAGCAGTTCTTC. It is translated as CVISVVTSGRNEQFF.

This clonotype was picked up many times. The chain employs TRBV11-2 and TRBJ2-2; no firm D call. CDR3 length equals 14 residues. Deletions cut 8 bases from V and 3 bases from J, with 13 bases between. The germline gives CDR1 SGHAT, CDR2 FQNNGV. CDR3 coding DNA: TGTGCCAGCGGGCTCGAAGGGTACACCGGGGAGCTGTTTTTT. Its translation: CASGLEGYTGELFF.

The table lists this clonotype with many counts. The chain is built from TRBV5-6 and TRBJ1-1; D possibly corresponds to TRBD1 (5 bases). This CDR3 has 12 amino acids. The germline V gene encodes CDR1 SGHDT and CDR2 YYEEEE. Trimming removed 6 bases from V and 11 bases from J, with 17 bases in between. This chain's CDR3 is CASTYTGAGAFF. The CDR3 DNA reads as TGTGCCAGCACCTATACTGGGGCCGGGGCTTTCTTT.

This clonotype is medium-sized (0.01 to 0.1%). The V call is TRBV20-1, the J call TRBJ2-5, with D perhaps TRBD1 (6 bases). V gave up 3 bases and J gave up 0 bases, with 14 bases separating them. The CDR3 loop spans 15 amino acids. Germline-derived CDR1 and CDR2 are DFQATT and SNEGSKA (reference sequence). The CDR3, as DNA: TGCAGTGCTAGTGTCGGACAGAGTCACCAAGAGACCCAGTACTTC. Translated, it gives CSASVGQSHQETQYF.

This clonotype appeared many times. V and J are TRBV5-4 and TRBJ2-1; 10 bases agree with TRBD2. CDR3 length equals 15 residues. Unmatched junction bases numbered 4, after V lost 4 bases and J lost 3 bases. Germline V CDR1 and CDR2: SGHNT, YYREEE (reference sequence). CDR3 amino acids: CASSVLAGLYNEQFF. The CDR3 coding sequence is TGTGCCAGCAGCGTACTAGCGGGACTCTACAATGAGCAGTTCTTC.

Only a few counts were recorded for this clonotype. The V gene is TRBV7-6, the J gene TRBJ2-7; 15 positions match TRBD2. Germline V gives CDR1 SGHVS, CDR2 FNYEAQ. The CDR3 is made up of 15 amino acids. V lost 6 bases, J lost 5 bases, and 5 bases stayed unmatched. CDR3 region: CASSRTSGGADEQYF. As DNA, the CDR3 is TGTGCCAGCAGTCGGACTAGCGGGGGGGCAGACGAGCAGTACTTC.

By its share, this clonotype is medium-sized. For the CDR3, the DNA is TGTGCCAGCAGTGCGAACAGGGGATTAGGAGAGACCCAGTACTTC. This translates into CASSANRGLGETQYF. The rearrangement uses TRBV6-1 and TRBJ2-5; 7 bases are shared with TRBD1. J lost 4 bases, V lost 4 bases, and 9 bases had no gene match. Germline V gives CDR1 MNHNS, CDR2 SASEGT. This CDR3 has 15 residues.

This clonotype was recorded many times. The rearrangement links TRBV9 to TRBJ2-5, with 9 bases fitting TRBD2. V gave up 2 bases and J gave up 2 bases; unmatched junction bases: 4. The CDR3 totals 15 residues. The germline CDR1 and CDR2 sequences are SGDLS and YYNGEE. CDR3 DNA: TGTGCCAGCAGCGTCGGGACTAGCTATCAAGAGACCCAGTACTTC. Translation: CASSVGTSYQETQYF.

This clonotype is termed medium-sized. The rearrangement links TRBV5-1 to TRBJ2-5, with a tentative D call TRBD2 (5 bases). CDR1 is SGHRS, CDR2 YFSETQ, per germline. CDR3 length: 14 residues. Trimming stripped 1 base from V and 2 bases from J, with 9 bases between. In nucleotides, the CDR3 is TGCGCCAGCAGCTTGATCGGGGTTCAAGAGACCCAGTACTTC. Its translation: CASSLIGVQETQYF. Variable domain in full (rest from reference TRBV5-1 and TRBJ2-5): KAGVTQTPRYLIKTRGQQVTLSCSPISGHRSVSWYQQTPGQGLQFLFEYFSETQRNKGNFPGRFSGRQFSNSRSEMNVSTLELGDSALYLCASSLIGVQETQYFGPGTRLLVL.

By sample share, this clonotype is medium-sized. This chain connects TRBV27 to TRBJ2-5; perhaps TRBD1 as D (6 bases). Trimming pared 5 bases from V and 4 bases from J, leaving 23 bases between. CDR3 length equals 17 residues. Looked up from germline, CDR1 is MNHEY and CDR2 is SMNVEV (reference sequence). The CDR3 DNA reads as TGTGCCAGCAGTCCCCATCCGGGACCCCAGGGGTTAGAGACCCAGTACTTC. Amino acid sequence: CASSPHPGPQGLETQYF.

This clonotype is medium-sized within its sample. The chain links TRBV5-1 to TRBJ1-2; no firm D call. The CDR3 has 13 residues. V was trimmed by 2 bases and J by 5 bases, leaving 10 bases between them. The V gene's germline CDR1 is SGHRS and CDR2 YFSETQ. This CDR3 reads CASSFQPDYGYTF. The CDR3 bases are TGCGCCAGCAGCTTCCAGCCGGATTATGGCTACACCTTC.

This clonotype turned up a few times. V usage is TRBV6-6 and J usage is TRBJ2-7; maybe TRBD2 (6 bases). This CDR3 is built from 12 residues. The germline gives CDR1 MNHNY, CDR2 SVGAGI (reference sequence). V was clipped by 6 bases and J by 7 bases, with 13 bases between them. This chain's CDR3 is CASSPRAGEQYF. DNA of the CDR3: TGTGCCAGCAGCCCTAGGGCGGGGGAGCAGTACTTC.

This clonotype is medium-sized in the sample. This chain joins TRBV7-2 and TRBJ1-5, with D tentatively TRBD1 (6 bases). The germline V gene encodes CDR1 SGHTA and CDR2 FQGNSA. This CDR3 has 18 residues. The V end lost 1 base, the J end lost 6 bases, and 22 bases lay between the germline ends. The CDR3 DNA reads TGTGCCAGCAGCTTAGAGGGTGTGGTGGGGGCCGGGTCTCAGCCCCAGCATTTT. It is translated as CASSLEGVVGAGSQPQHF.

Judged by abundance, this clonotype is medium-sized. This chain uses TRBV11-3 with TRBJ2-3, with D perhaps TRBD2 (5 bases). Trimming took 2 bases from V and 2 from J, leaving 8 bases between them. The CDR3 contains 14 residues. CDR1 and CDR2 (germline): SGHNT, YENEEA. CDR3 DNA: TGTGCCAGCAGCTTACCGGGATCCACAGATACGCAGTATTTT. This codes for CASSLPGSTDTQYF.

This clonotype is labeled medium-sized (0.01 to 0.1%). CDR3 sequence reads: CASSYAGENTEAFF. The CDR3 bases are TGTGCCAGCAGTTACGCGGGAGAGAACACTGAAGCTTTCTTT. V is TRBV6-5 and J is TRBJ1-1; no clear D gene. Looked up from germline, CDR1 is MNHEY and CDR2 is SVGAGI. The V gene lost 2 bases and the J gene lost 1 base, with 8 bases spanning the gap. The CDR3 contains 14 residues.

This clonotype is classed as medium-sized. The J gene is TRBJ2-3, the V gene TRBV20-1, with 7 bases fitting TRBD2. CDR1 is DFQATT, CDR2 SNEGSKA, per germline (reference sequence). With 5 bases clipped from V and 2 bases from J, the junction kept 7 bases outside the gene matches. This CDR3 has 14 amino acids. Written as DNA, the CDR3 is TGCAGTGCTGGGAGCGGGACCAACACAGATACGCAGTATTTT. This translates into CSAGSGTNTDTQYF.

This clonotype rates as medium-sized. The chain carries TRBV18 and TRBJ1-1; the match to TRBD1 covers 8 bases. The CDR3 contains 16 residues. Germline CDR1 and CDR2: KGHSH and LQKENI. V trimming: 4 bases; J trimming: 0 bases; junction bases outside the gene matches: 7. The CDR3 reads CASSRNQGAMNTEAFF. Here the CDR3 DNA reads TGTGCCAGCTCACGAAATCAGGGGGCGATGAACACTGAAGCTTTCTTT. Full variable domain (remainder filled in from reference TRBV18 and TRBJ1-1): NAGVMQNPRHLVRRRGQEARLRCSPMKGHSHVYWYRQLPEEGLKFMVYLQKENIIDESGMPKERFSAEFPKEGPSILRIQQVVRGDSAAYFCASSRNQGAMNTEAFFGQGTRLTVV.

By its share, this clonotype is medium-sized (0.01 to 0.1%). This chain links TRBV20-1 with TRBJ2-5; the D gene is possibly TRBD2 (5 bases). Germline-derived CDR1 and CDR2 are DFQATT and SNEGSKA (reference sequence). The CDR3 sequence is 12 residues long. V was clipped by 4 bases and J by 5 bases, with 11 bases between them. CDR3 coding DNA: TGCAGTGCTATGGGCGGAGGCGAGACCCAGTACTTC. As protein: CSAMGGGETQYF.

This clonotype was counted between two and nine times. J is TRBJ2-1 and V is TRBV6-1; possibly TRBD2 for D (6 bases). The CDR3 has 14 residues. Germline V gives CDR1 MNHNS, CDR2 SASEGT. V lost 3 bases and J lost 2, with 8 bases in between. The CDR3 loop is CASSEAGPYNEQFF. The CDR3 DNA is TGTGCCAGCAGTGAGGCGGGGCCCTACAATGAGCAGTTCTTC.